The next 17 T cell receptor beta chains were all read from a single sample in a study of CD8 T cells in Susac syndrome. With random hexamers, roughly 0.45 to 1 ug RNA was reverse transcribed. Via MiXCR, TCRdb re-called the immunoSEQ multiplex PCR reads, giving one row per CDR3 protein. The table has more than 250,000 distinct CDR3 sequences, 92% seen once. Sequencing was carried out using CD4+ T cells from PBMCs. Receptor source: a human donor with multiple sclerosis.

The V and J genes are TRBV6-5 and TRBJ1-3, with D perhaps TRBD1 (5 bases). In germline, CDR1 is MNHEY, CDR2 SVGAGI. CDR3 length: 17 residues. The germline V and J ends were trimmed by 0 bases and 0 bases, with 12 bases remaining between them. The CDR3 reads CASSYSMTDSSGNTIYF. CDR3 nucleotide sequence: TGTGCCAGCAGTTACTCCATGACAGACTCCTCTGGAAACACCATATATTTT.

This chain links TRBV29-1 with TRBJ2-7, with D unclear. The germline V gene encodes CDR1 SQVTM and CDR2 ANQGSEA. This CDR3 has 11 residues. Trimming stripped 7 bases from V and 5 bases from J, with 12 bases between. The CDR3 loop is CSGADHHEQYF. The CDR3 DNA follows: TGCAGCGGTGCTGATCACCACGAGCAGTACTTC.

The chain is built from TRBV2 and TRBJ2-7; 8 bases line up with TRBD2. Looked up from germline, CDR1 is SNHLY and CDR2 is FYNNEI. The CDR3 consists of 14 residues. The junction had 6 bases not matched to a gene; V was cut back by 6 bases and J by 2 bases. CDR3 sequence: CASRAGGQPYEQYF. In DNA form, the CDR3 reads TGTGCCAGCAGGGCGGGAGGTCAACCCTACGAGCAGTACTTC.

This clonotype was picked up one time. The V and J genes are TRBV29-1 and TRBJ1-3, with 9 bases that match TRBD1. The V and J ends lost 6 bases and 2 bases, in that order; junction bases with no gene match: 2. The CDR3 contains 13 residues. From germline, CDR1 is SQVTM and CDR2 ANQGSEA. The CDR3: CSVRTGAGNTIYF. The CDR3 nucleotides read TGCAGCGTGAGGACAGGGGCTGGAAACACCATATATTTT.

This clonotype has a single count. This chain connects TRBV20-1 to TRBJ2-7; 9 bases line up with TRBD2. With 5 bases clipped from V and 2 bases from J, the junction kept 4 bases outside the gene matches. Germline CDR1 is DFQATT and CDR2 is SNEGSKA (reference sequence). CDR3 length: 13 amino acids. This CDR3 is CSAGGGGTYEQYF. CDR3 bases: TGCAGTGCTGGCGGGGGGGGCACCTACGAGCAGTACTTC.

The chain combines TRBV6-5 with TRBJ2-3; no definite D call. Trimming took 5 bases from V and 3 from J, leaving 9 bases between them. Germline CDR1 and CDR2: MNHEY and SVGAGI. The CDR3 loop spans 13 amino acids. CDR3 sequence reads: CASSKTTTDTQYF. For the CDR3, the DNA is TGTGCCAGCAGTAAGACAACAACAGATACGCAGTATTTT.

V is TRBV20-1 and J is TRBJ1-1, with 7 positions matching TRBD1. Germline V gene lookup returns CDR1 DFQATT and CDR2 SNEGSKA (reference sequence). This CDR3 is 14 amino acids long. Unmatched junction bases numbered 7, after V lost 6 bases and J lost 0 bases. The chain's CDR3 is CSARGGRMNTEAFF. For the CDR3, the DNA is TGCAGTGCCAGGGGGGGCCGCATGAACACTGAAGCTTTCTTT.

The chain carries TRBV5-1 and TRBJ2-5; a possible D gene is TRBD1 (5 bases). The CDR3 is 17 amino acids. Germline CDR1 is SGHRS and CDR2 is YFSETQ. Trimming left V 3 bases short and J 2 bases short, with 20 bases between. The CDR3 DNA reads as TGCGCCAGCAGCTCCCCTGGGTCGCGACAGACTCAAGAGACCCAGTACTTC. Protein sequence: CASSSPGSRQTQETQYF.

The chain links TRBV5-1 to TRBJ2-6, with 7 bases that match TRBD1. Unmatched junction bases numbered 6, after V lost 0 bases and J lost 0 bases. Germline assignment: CDR1 SGHRS and CDR2 YFSETQ. The CDR3 spans 18 residues. The CDR3 DNA reads as TGCGCCAGCAGCTTGGAGGGCCCAGGGGGCTCTGGGGCCAACGTCCTGACTTTC. This gives the protein CASSLEGPGGSGANVLTF.

The chain employs TRBV2 and TRBJ1-4; 9 positions agree with TRBD1. Trimming at V came to 6 bases and at J to 7 bases, leaving 3 bases not matched to a gene. This CDR3 has 13 residues. Germline CDR1 and CDR2: SNHLY and FYNNEI. CDR3 loop: CASRQGALEKLFF. CDR3 coding DNA: TGTGCCAGCAGACAGGGGGCGCTTGAAAAACTGTTTTTT.

The rearrangement joins TRBV7-9 to TRBJ2-3; TRBD2 might be the D (5 bases). Trimming took 4 bases from V and 2 from J, leaving 7 bases between them. From germline, CDR1 is SEHNR and CDR2 FQNEAQ (reference sequence). CDR3 length: 13 amino acids. The CDR3 spells CASSSGDTDTQYF. In DNA form, the CDR3 reads TGTGCCAGCAGCTCCGGGGACACAGATACGCAGTATTTT.

The chain uses TRBV6-2 or TRBV6-3 and TRBJ2-2; D not resolved. Germline CDR1 MNHEY, CDR2 SVGEGT. The CDR3 extends over 12 amino acids. The V end was cut by 2 bases, the J end by 10 bases, with 8 bases between. The CDR3 protein is CASSYPPVELFF. CDR3 nucleotides: TGTGCCAGCAGTTACCCTCCCGTGGAGCTGTTTTTT.

V usage is TRBV29-1 and J usage is TRBJ1-1, with 9 nucleotides matching TRBD1. Germline-derived CDR1 and CDR2 are SQVTM and ANQGSEA. The ends lost 7 bases at V and 5 bases at J; junction bases unmatched: 5. The CDR3 is made up of 12 amino acids. In nucleotides, the CDR3 is TGCAGCGCCCGGACAGGGGTAACTGAAGCTTTCTTT. The encoded protein is CSARTGVTEAFF.

V gene TRBV28 combines with J gene TRBJ2-7; D is perhaps TRBD1 (5 bases). Germline assignment: CDR1 MDHEN and CDR2 SYDVKM. The V and J ends lost 6 bases and 0 bases respectively, with 12 bases between them. There are 14 residues in the CDR3. The DNA for the CDR3 is TGTGCCAGCAGCCCAAGGGGCTACTCCTACGAGCAGTACTTC. Its translation: CASSPRGYSYEQYF.

The chain joins TRBV6-5 to TRBJ1-5, with TRBD1 matching over 8 bases. Germline trimming cut 0 bases from V and 7 bases from J; bases unmatched to any gene: 5. Germline V lookup: CDR1 MNHEY, CDR2 SVGAGI. The CDR3 extends over 15 amino acids. CDR3 residues: CASSYSRGRGQPQHF. CDR3 bases: TGTGCCAGCAGTTACTCCAGGGGGCGCGGGCAGCCCCAGCATTTT.

This chain joins TRBV7-2 and TRBJ2-5; the D is unclear. V lost 7 bases, J lost 5 bases, and 2 bases lay in between. The CDR3 spans 9 residues. Germline V gene data show CDR1 as SGHTA and CDR2 as FQGNSA. The CDR3: CASTETQYF. DNA of the CDR3: TGTGCCAGCACGGAGACCCAGTACTTC. Supplemented by reference TRBV7-2 and TRBJ2-5, the full variable domain reads GAGVSQSPSNKVTEKGKDVELRCDPISGHTALYWYRQSLGQGLEFLIYFQGNSAPDKSGLPSDRFSAERTGGSVSTLTIQRTQQEDSAVYLCASTETQYFGPGTRLLVL.

The chain couples TRBV10-2 to TRBJ2-2, with D possibly matching TRBD1 (6 bases). The CDR3 extends over 15 amino acids. CDR1 and CDR2 from the germline V gene are WSHSY and SAAADI. Trimming shortened V by 4 bases and J by 4 bases, and 13 bases separated the two germline ends. CDR3 bases: TGCGCCAGCAGTGCTCGTACAGGGAGCACCGGGGAGCTGTTTTTT. Its protein product is CASSARTGSTGELFF.